A selection of T cell receptor beta chains follows, all from one sample in a study of ipilimumab plus nivolumab after autologous stem cell transplantation. Sequenced by immunoSEQ multiplex PCR; TCRdb stores in-frame clones only, minus some. The sample includes approximately 18,000 clones, 65% to 85% seen only once; the top ten take around 7%. The specimen was PBMCs, collected in a trial of ipilimumab plus nivolumab as post-transplant consolidation. The receptors here all came from a male donor with diffuse large B-cell lymphoma. The CDR3 runs from the conserved cysteine through the conserved F or W. Each record gives: clone size, J gene, V gene, CDR3 length, D gene, CDR3 protein, CDR3 DNA. A D gene is named only where the DNA matches it firmly. Size is stated for part of the rows, as once, few or many counts, or as a class when the clone is expanded.

-,TRBJ1-4,TRBV27,15,-,CASRKTDSTNEKLFF,TGTGCCAGCCGTAAGACGGACTCAACTAATGAAAAACTGTTTTTT
few,TRBJ1-1,TRBV5-4,15,-,CASSPSTGMNTEAFF,TGTGCCAGCAGCCCGTCGACAGGTATGAACACTGAAGCTTTCTTT
-,TRBJ1-4,TRBV30,14,-,CAWSVGGAREKLFF,TGTGCCTGGAGTGTAGGCGGGGCACGTGAAAAACTGTTTTTT
-,TRBJ1-1,TRBV2,13,-,CASRRDMNTEAFF,TGTGCCAGCAGGAGGGATATGAACACTGAGGCTTTCTTT
-,TRBJ1-5,TRBV4-3,15,-,CASSQDQGTGQPQHF,TGCGCCAGCAGCCAAGATCAAGGGACTGGACAGCCCCAGCATTTT
-,TRBJ2-7,TRBV5-1,18,-,CASSFRPGQPRSSYEQYF,TGCGCCAGCAGCTTTAGGCCTGGACAGCCGAGGAGCTCCTACGAGCAGTACTTC
-,TRBJ1-2,TRBV5-1,15,-,CASSTGGPGQDGYTF,TGCGCCAGCAGCACCGGGGGGCCAGGGCAGGATGGCTACACCTTC
-,TRBJ1-1,TRBV6-1,12,TRBD1,CASRTGDTEAFF,TGTGCCAGCAGGACAGGGGACACTGAAGCTTTCTTT
-,TRBJ1-1,TRBV19,16,TRBD1,CASSSPTGGSDTEAFF,TGTGCCAGTAGTAGCCCAACAGGGGGTTCGGACACTGAAGCTTTCTTT
once,TRBJ2-1,TRBV7-9,14,TRBD1,CASSYGTAGPEQFF,TGTGCCAGCAGCTACGGGACAGCCGGCCCAGAGCAGTTCTTC
once,TRBJ2-4,TRBV4-1,19,-,CASSQLLTRITGAKNIQYF,TGCGCCAGCAGCCAACTGCTCACCAGGATCACCGGAGCCAAAAACATTCAGTACTTC